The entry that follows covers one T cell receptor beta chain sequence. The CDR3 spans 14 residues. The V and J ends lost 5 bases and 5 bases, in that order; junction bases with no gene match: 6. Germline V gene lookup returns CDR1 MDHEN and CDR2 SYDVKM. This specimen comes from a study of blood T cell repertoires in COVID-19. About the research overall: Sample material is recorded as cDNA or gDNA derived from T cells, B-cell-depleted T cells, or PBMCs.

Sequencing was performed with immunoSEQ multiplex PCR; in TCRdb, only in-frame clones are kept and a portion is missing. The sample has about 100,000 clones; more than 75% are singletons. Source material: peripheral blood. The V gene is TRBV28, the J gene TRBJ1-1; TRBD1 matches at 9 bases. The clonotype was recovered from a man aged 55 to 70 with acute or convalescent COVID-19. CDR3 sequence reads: CASSTGGMVTEAFF. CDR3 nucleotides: TGTGCCAGCAGTACAGGGGGCATGGTGACTGAAGCTTTCTTT.